The 4 T cell receptor beta chains presented below share a single source sample, sequenced in a study of T cells in Graves' hyperthyroidism and ophthalmopathy. RNA transcripts were the template for amplifying TCR beta CDR3 regions. The HTBI set primed first-round TCR CDR3 RT-PCR. TCRdb re-derived calls from the multiplex PCR reads in MiXCR, one entry per CDR3 protein. Of nearly 750,000 distinct CDR3 sequences listed, just over 35% are singletons. The sample was blood. The receptors were gathered from a woman between 40 and 55 years old with Graves' hyperthyroidism.

In its sample, this clonotype was seen many times. This chain joins TRBV5-8 and TRBJ2-5, with a tentative D call TRBD2 (7 bases). The CDR3 loop spans 14 amino acids. Germline V lookup: CDR1 SGHTS, CDR2 YDEGEE. Deletions cut 5 bases from V and 5 bases from J, with 16 bases between. CDR3 coding DNA: TGTGCCAGCAGGTGGAGGGGGGGGTCCGAGACCCAGTACTTC. As protein: CASRWRGGSETQYF.

The rearrangement links TRBV7-2 to TRBJ2-7; 9 nucleotides align to TRBD2. Trimming removed 4 bases from V and 6 bases from J; junction bases left unmatched: 7. Per the germline V gene, CDR1 is SGHTA and CDR2 is FQGNSA. The CDR3 sequence is 14 residues long. The CDR3 DNA reads as TGTGCCAGCAGCTCTAGCGGGACCTATGGCGAGCAGTACTTC. Translation gives CASSSSGTYGEQYF.

Many counts were recorded for this clonotype. CDR3 residues: CSANPPGQSNTEAFF. Here the CDR3 DNA reads TGCAGTGCCAACCCCCCAGGACAGTCCAACACTGAAGCTTTCTTT. The rearrangement links TRBV20-1 to TRBJ1-1, with a possible D match to TRBD1 (6 bases). The CDR3 has 15 residues. Germline lookup yields CDR1 DFQATT and CDR2 SNEGSKA (reference sequence). V lost 6 bases to trimming and J lost 2 bases, with 19 bases between them.

V usage is TRBV5-1 and J usage is TRBJ2-7, with a tentative D call TRBD2 (5 bases). Germline-derived CDR1 and CDR2 are SGHRS and YFSETQ. The V end lost 0 bases, the J end lost 7 bases, and 20 bases lay between the germline ends. The CDR3 sequence is 16 residues long. CDR3 coding DNA: TGCGCCAGCAGCTTGGGACTACTTGAACCCCCTAGAGAGCAGTACTTC. Protein product: CASSLGLLEPPREQYF.